This TCR beta chain originates from a study of low-dose radiotherapy and immunotherapy resistance in tumors. Study background: Cohort 1 was given 0.5 Gy fractions every 2 weeks, 6.5 Gy in total.

Trimming stripped 5 bases from V and 1 base from J, with 8 bases between. The length of the CDR3 is 13 residues. Germline-derived CDR1 and CDR2 are SEHNR and FQNEAQ (reference sequence). Time point in this sample: before trial treatment. Nivolumab, ipilimumab, aspirin, low-dose cyclophosphamide and low-dose radiotherapy were all administered to the donors. This clonotype was observed at least ten times. Alpha- and beta-chain coverage of first-strand cDNA came from TRAV- and TRBV-specific primers. TCR amplification ran about 20 PCR cycles using constant-region and V-primer adapter primers. In TCRdb, the reads were re-called with MiXCR into one record per CDR3 protein. The table lists 35,000 to 50,000 distinct CDR3 sequences, 31% of them singletons.

This TCR was sampled from a male donor with gallbladder cancer. The V call is TRBV7-9, the J call TRBJ1-1; D gene ambiguous. The sequencing here drew on PBMCs, taken before treatment. CDR3: CASSPNRNTEAFF. The DNA of the CDR3 is TGTGCCAGCAGCCCGAACAGGAACACTGAAGCTTTCTTT.